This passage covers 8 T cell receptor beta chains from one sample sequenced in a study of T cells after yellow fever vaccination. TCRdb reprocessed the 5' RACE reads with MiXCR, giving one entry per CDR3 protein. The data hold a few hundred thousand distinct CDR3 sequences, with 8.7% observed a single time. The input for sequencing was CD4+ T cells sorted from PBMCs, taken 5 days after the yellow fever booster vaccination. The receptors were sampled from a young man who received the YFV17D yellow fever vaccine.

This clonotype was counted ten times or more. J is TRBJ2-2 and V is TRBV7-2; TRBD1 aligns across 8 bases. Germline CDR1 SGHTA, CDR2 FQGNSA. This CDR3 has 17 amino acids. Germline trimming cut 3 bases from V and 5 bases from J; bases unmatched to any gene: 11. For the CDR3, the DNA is TGTGCCAGCAGCTTCAACGCAGGGGGCAGAAGTACCGGGGAGCTGTTTTTT. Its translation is CASSFNAGGRSTGELFF.

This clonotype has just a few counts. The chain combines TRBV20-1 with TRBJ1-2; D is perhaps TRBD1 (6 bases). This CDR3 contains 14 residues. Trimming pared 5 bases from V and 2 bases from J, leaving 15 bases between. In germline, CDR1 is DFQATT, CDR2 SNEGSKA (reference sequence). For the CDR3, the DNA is TGCAGTGCTTCCGCCCCCACAGGGAACTATGGCTACACCTTC. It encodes CSASAPTGNYGYTF.

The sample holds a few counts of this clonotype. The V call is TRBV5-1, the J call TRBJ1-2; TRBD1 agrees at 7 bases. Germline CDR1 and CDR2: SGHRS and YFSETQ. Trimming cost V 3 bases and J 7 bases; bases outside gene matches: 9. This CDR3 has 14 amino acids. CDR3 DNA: TGCGCCAGCAGCTCCGGGACAGCGGGGGCTGGCTACACCTTC. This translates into CASSSGTAGAGYTF.

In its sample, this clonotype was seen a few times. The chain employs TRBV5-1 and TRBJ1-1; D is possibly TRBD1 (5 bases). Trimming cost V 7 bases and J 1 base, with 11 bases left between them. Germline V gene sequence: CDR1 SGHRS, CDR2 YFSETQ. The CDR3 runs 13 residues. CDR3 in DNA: TGCGCCAGCGGACAAAATGAGAACACTGAAGCTTTCTTT. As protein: CASGQNENTEAFF.

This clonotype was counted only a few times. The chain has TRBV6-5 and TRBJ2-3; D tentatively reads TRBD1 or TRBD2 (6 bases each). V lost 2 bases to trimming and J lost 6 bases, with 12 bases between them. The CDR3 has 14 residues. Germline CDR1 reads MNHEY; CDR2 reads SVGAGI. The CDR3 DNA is TGTGCCAGCAGTTACCGGGGGCGCGCTGATACGCAGTATTTT. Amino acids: CASSYRGRADTQYF.

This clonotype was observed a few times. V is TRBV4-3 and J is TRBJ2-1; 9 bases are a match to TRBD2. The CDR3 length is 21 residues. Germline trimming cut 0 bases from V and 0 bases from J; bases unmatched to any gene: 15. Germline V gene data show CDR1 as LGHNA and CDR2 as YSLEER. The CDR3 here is CASSQDRPAGGLLSSYNEQFF. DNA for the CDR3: TGCGCCAGCAGCCAAGATCGCCCAGCGGGGGGCTTACTTAGCTCCTACAATGAGCAGTTCTTC.

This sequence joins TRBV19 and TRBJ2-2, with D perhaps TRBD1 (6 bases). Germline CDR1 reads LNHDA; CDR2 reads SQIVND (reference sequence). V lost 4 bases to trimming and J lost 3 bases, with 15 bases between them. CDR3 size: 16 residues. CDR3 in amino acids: CASSTLRGQYTGELFF. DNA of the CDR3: TGTGCCAGTAGTACCCTCAGGGGTCAGTACACCGGGGAGCTGTTTTTT.

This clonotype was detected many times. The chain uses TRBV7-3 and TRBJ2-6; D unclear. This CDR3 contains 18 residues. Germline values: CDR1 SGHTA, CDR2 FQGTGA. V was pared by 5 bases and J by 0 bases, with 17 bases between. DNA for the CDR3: TGTGCCAGCAGCCCAGTTGGCGTCCTAGGCTCTGGGGCCAACGTCCTGACTTTC. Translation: CASSPVGVLGSGANVLTF.